A selection of T cell receptor beta chains follows, all from one sample in a study of ipilimumab plus nivolumab after autologous stem cell transplantation. Sequenced by immunoSEQ multiplex PCR; TCRdb stores in-frame clones only, minus some. This table has 3,100 or so clones, around 84% appearing once. The sequences come from PBMCs, collected in a trial of ipilimumab plus nivolumab as post-transplant consolidation. The source is a male donor with multiple myeloma. The CDR3 runs from the conserved cysteine through the conserved F or W. Fields, in order: CDR3 DNA, CDR3 protein, clone size, J gene, CDR3 length, V gene, D gene. A D gene is named only where the DNA matches it firmly. Clone size, where shown, is once, few, many, or a class for clones that have expanded.

DNA: TGTGCCAGCAGCCCCGAGGGCAGGGGCCAAGAGACCCAGTACTTC
CDR3: CASSPEGRGQETQYF
size: few
J: TRBJ2-5
length: 15
V: TRBV5-4
D: .

DNA: TGCGCCAGCAGCCAATATGCCCTGTACCAAGAGGGTGAAAAACTGTTTTTT
CDR3: CASSQYALYQEGEKLFF
size: .
J: TRBJ1-4
length: 17
V: TRBV4-3
D: .

DNA: TGCGCCAGCAGCTTGGCCACCCGACCGCAGGGAACCTATGGCTACACCTTC
CDR3: CASSLATRPQGTYGYTF
size: .
J: TRBJ1-2
length: 17
V: TRBV5-1
D: .

DNA: TGTGCCAGTAGCCAAGGGGGTAGCACAGATACGCAGTATTTT
CDR3: CASSQGGSTDTQYF
size: large
J: TRBJ2-3
length: 14
V: TRBV19
D: .

DNA: TGTGCCAGCAGCTTAGCGGGGCAGAACTATGGCTACACCTTC
CDR3: CASSLAGQNYGYTF
size: .
J: TRBJ1-2
length: 14
V: TRBV7-2
D: .

DNA: TGTGCCATCAGCCGACAGGGAACTGGCTACACCTTC
CDR3: CAISRQGTGYTF
size: .
J: TRBJ1-2
length: 12
V: TRBV10-3
D: TRBD1

DNA: TGTGCCAGCTCACAACTACAGGATACTAATGAAAAACTGTTTTTT
CDR3: CASSQLQDTNEKLFF
size: .
J: TRBJ1-4
length: 15
V: TRBV18
D: .

DNA: TGTGCCAGTAGTATAGGGGGAGGACAGAGCAATCAGCCCCAGCATTTT
CDR3: CASSIGGGQSNQPQHF
size: .
J: TRBJ1-5
length: 16
V: TRBV19
D: .

DNA: TGTGCTCCTCTAGGGGGGGGCTCTCACGAGCAGTACTTC
CDR3: CAPLGGGSHEQYF
size: .
J: TRBJ2-7
length: 13
V: TRBV7-6
D: .

DNA: TGTGCCAGCACCGGCCCCGGGCCCTCTTATGGCTACACCTTC
CDR3: CASTGPGPSYGYTF
size: .
J: TRBJ1-2
length: 14
V: TRBV28
D: .

DNA: TGTGCCACCCTCTTCCCGGCAGCGGGCACTGAAGCTTTCTTT
CDR3: CATLFPAAGTEAFF
size: .
J: TRBJ1-1
length: 14
V: TRBV7-9
D: .

DNA: TGTGCCAGTAGTCCAACCCCTCTAGCGGGGGGTGTGGGGGATACGCAGTATTTT
CDR3: CASSPTPLAGGVGDTQYF
size: .
J: TRBJ2-3
length: 18
V: TRBV19
D: TRBD2

DNA: TGTGCCAGCAGCTTAGCTCCTGGGATGGGCGCTGAAGCTTTCTTT
CDR3: CASSLAPGMGAEAFF
size: .
J: TRBJ1-1
length: 15
V: TRBV7-9
D: .

DNA: TGTGCCAGCAGTTACGCGCGTCCAGGGAGCGAAAAACTGTTTTTT
CDR3: CASSYARPGSEKLFF
size: .
J: TRBJ1-4
length: 15
V: TRBV6-6
D: .

DNA: TGTGCCAGCAGTGAAGGGCTACATGGCTACACCTTC
CDR3: CASSEGLHGYTF
size: .
J: TRBJ1-2
length: 12
V: TRBV2
D: .

DNA: TGCGCCAGCAGCTACGTCGAGAACACTGAAGCTTTCTTT
CDR3: CASSYVENTEAFF
size: .
J: TRBJ1-1
length: 13
V: TRBV5-1
D: .

DNA: TGTGCCAGCAGCTTAGAATCGACAGGGGCTAATTCACCCCTCCACTTT
CDR3: CASSLESTGANSPLHF
size: .
J: TRBJ1-6
length: 16
V: TRBV9
D: TRBD1

DNA: TGTGCCAGTAGTATAGATCCCCCAGTCCGGGGACAGGGCGCTGTGGAAGCTTTCTTT
CDR3: CASSIDPPVRGQGAVEAFF
size: .
J: TRBJ1-1
length: 19
V: TRBV19
D: TRBD1

DNA: TGTGCCAGCAGAGAAAGGGGGCCCCGAGATGAAGCTTTCTTT
CDR3: CASRERGPRDEAFF
size: .
J: TRBJ1-1
length: 14
V: TRBV11-2
D: TRBD1

DNA: TGTGCCAGCACTCCACTCGGGACCCAGTACTTC
CDR3: CASTPLGTQYF
size: .
J: TRBJ2-5
length: 11
V: TRBV7-7
D: .

DNA: TGTGCCAGCAGCTTGCAGGGTGTGAACACTGAAGCTTTCTTT
CDR3: CASSLQGVNTEAFF
size: .
J: TRBJ1-1
length: 14
V: TRBV5-4
D: .

DNA: TGTGCCAGCAGTTACACGATCACTAGTGGTGCGCAGTATTTT
CDR3: CASSYTITSGAQYF
size: .
J: TRBJ2-3
length: 14
V: TRBV6-5
D: .

DNA: TGTGCCAGCAGCCAAGTTGGGTCTCGGGGCTACACCTTC
CDR3: CASSQVGSRGYTF
size: .
J: TRBJ1-2
length: 13
V: TRBV14
D: .

DNA: TGCGCCAGCAGCCAAGGTGCCCGCGGTAGGACACCCCTCCACTTT
CDR3: CASSQGARGRTPLHF
size: .
J: TRBJ1-6
length: 15
V: TRBV4-1
D: .

DNA: TGTGCCAGCTCCAAGGGGGACAGGGATCTACGAATGGGCTATGGCTACACCTTC
CDR3: CASSKGDRDLRMGYGYTF
size: .
J: TRBJ1-2
length: 18
V: TRBV7-9
D: TRBD1

DNA: TGTGCCAGCAGCTTAGTAGGGGGCGCGAGGAATGAGCAGTTCTTC
CDR3: CASSLVGGARNEQFF
size: .
J: TRBJ2-1
length: 15
V: TRBV7-9
D: TRBD1

DNA: TGCGCCAGCAGCCAATGGGGAGTTGTGGATGGCTACACCTTC
CDR3: CASSQWGVVDGYTF
size: .
J: TRBJ1-2
length: 14
V: TRBV5-2
D: .

DNA: TGTGCCAGCAGAGGTTTGGGACTAGCGGGGGGTAATGAGCAGTTCTTC
CDR3: CASRGLGLAGGNEQFF
size: once
J: TRBJ2-1
length: 16
V: TRBV25-1
D: TRBD2

DNA: TGTGCCAGCAGCTTTGGGAGTCCCGCAAACTATGGCTACACCTTC
CDR3: CASSFGSPANYGYTF
size: once
J: TRBJ1-2
length: 15
V: TRBV7-9
D: .

DNA: TGCGCCAGTCGGGAGACAGGGCGCTACACTGAAGCTTTCTTT
CDR3: CASRETGRYTEAFF
size: .
J: TRBJ1-1
length: 14
V: TRBV10-2
D: TRBD1

DNA: TGCGCCAGCAGCCAGGGGGAGGCCCTTGGGGCTTTCTTT
CDR3: CASSQGEALGAFF
size: .
J: TRBJ1-1
length: 13
V: TRBV4-1
D: .

DNA: TGTGCCTCGACTAGCGGGGCATACAATGAGCAGTTCTTC
CDR3: CASTSGAYNEQFF
size: .
J: TRBJ2-1
length: 13
V: TRBV30
D: TRBD2

DNA: TGTGCCAGCAGCGGGACAGCCCAGGGGGAGACCCAGTACTTC
CDR3: CASSGTAQGETQYF
size: .
J: TRBJ2-5
length: 14
V: TRBV9
D: .